A selection of T cell receptor beta chains follows, all from one sample in a study of blood T cell repertoires in COVID-19. The protocol was immunoSEQ multiplex PCR, while the TCRdb copy is restricted to in-frame clones and leaves out a portion. The data show more than 85,000 clones, around 72% seen once. Material for sequencing was peripheral blood. These receptors all come from a man between 65 and 85 years old with acute or convalescent COVID-19. Both conserved end residues are part of each CDR3. The D gene is left open where the match is weak. Not every row has a clone size; where given, it reads once, few, many or a size class.

clone_size: NA; v_call: TRBV11-2; j_call: TRBJ2-1; d_call: NA; cdr3_nt: TGTGCCAGCAGCCTACAGGCTCCCGGGGGCTACAATGAGCAGTTCTTC; cdr3_aa: CASSLQAPGGYNEQFF
clone_size: NA; v_call: TRBV4-1; j_call: TRBJ1-3; d_call: NA; cdr3_nt: TGCGCCAGCAGCCGTTACCTGGTGGCAGTCCGGGACACCATATATTTT; cdr3_aa: CASSRYLVAVRDTIYF
clone_size: NA; v_call: TRBV7-9; j_call: TRBJ2-7; d_call: TRBD1; cdr3_nt: TGTGCCAGCAGCCGACCGACAGGGAACTACGAGCAGTACTTC; cdr3_aa: CASSRPTGNYEQYF
clone_size: NA; v_call: TRBV19; j_call: TRBJ1-3; d_call: NA; cdr3_nt: TGTGCCAGTAGTGCCCTACAGGGATCTGGAAACACCATATATTTT; cdr3_aa: CASSALQGSGNTIYF
clone_size: NA; v_call: TRBV5-1; j_call: TRBJ2-7; d_call: TRBD2; cdr3_nt: TGCGCCAGCAGCTTTCAGGGAACGGGAGGCGAGCAGTACTTC; cdr3_aa: CASSFQGTGGEQYF
clone_size: NA; v_call: TRBV15; j_call: TRBJ2-7; d_call: TRBD2; cdr3_nt: TGTGCCACCAGCATGCCGGGAGGGGGGTTTTACGAGCAGTACTTC; cdr3_aa: CATSMPGGGFYEQYF
clone_size: NA; v_call: TRBV29-1; j_call: TRBJ2-2; d_call: TRBD2; cdr3_nt: TGCAGCGTGACCCGGGGACTATGGGACACCGGGGAGCTGTTTTTT; cdr3_aa: CSVTRGLWDTGELFF
clone_size: NA; v_call: TRBV27; j_call: TRBJ2-5; d_call: TRBD2; cdr3_nt: TGTGCCAGCGGTCTAGCGGGAGGAAGAGAGACCCAGTACTTC; cdr3_aa: CASGLAGGRETQYF
clone_size: NA; v_call: TRBV13; j_call: TRBJ2-3; d_call: TRBD2; cdr3_nt: TGTGCCAGCAGCTTAGAGGGACTAGCGGGAGCAGATACGCAGTATTTT; cdr3_aa: CASSLEGLAGADTQYF
clone_size: few; v_call: TRBV7-8; j_call: TRBJ2-5; d_call: NA; cdr3_nt: TGTGCCAGCAGCTTACGGCTAGCCTCCCAAGAGACCCAGTACTTC; cdr3_aa: CASSLRLASQETQYF
clone_size: NA; v_call: TRBV6-5; j_call: TRBJ1-3; d_call: NA; cdr3_nt: TGTGCCAGCACCTCGCGGGGTTGGGGTGGAAACACCATATATTTT; cdr3_aa: CASTSRGWGGNTIYF
clone_size: few; v_call: TRBV29-1; j_call: TRBJ1-1; d_call: NA; cdr3_nt: TGCAGCACCGTCGGGGGGGCGCTGAACACTGAAGCTTTCTTT; cdr3_aa: CSTVGGALNTEAFF
clone_size: NA; v_call: TRBV11-3; j_call: TRBJ2-5; d_call: NA; cdr3_nt: TGTGCCAGCAGTCCCTCCACTTATAAAGAGACCCAGTACTTC; cdr3_aa: CASSPSTYKETQYF
clone_size: many; v_call: TRBV10-3; j_call: TRBJ2-7; d_call: NA; cdr3_nt: TGTGCCACTAGTTTGGACTACGAGCAGTACTTC; cdr3_aa: CATSLDYEQYF
clone_size: NA; v_call: TRBV2; j_call: TRBJ1-1; d_call: NA; cdr3_nt: TGTGCCAGCAGTGAACAGGGACTGCACACTGAAGCTTTCTTT; cdr3_aa: CASSEQGLHTEAFF
clone_size: NA; v_call: TRBV28; j_call: TRBJ2-7; d_call: NA; cdr3_nt: TGTGCCAGCACCAGGGATGCTTCGACCACCAACTTC; cdr3_aa: CASTRDASTTNF
clone_size: NA; v_call: TRBV5-1; j_call: TRBJ2-2; d_call: TRBD2; cdr3_nt: TGCGCCAGCAGCTTGGGAGGCCAGCGGGATATCACCGGGGAGCTGTTTTTT; cdr3_aa: CASSLGGQRDITGELFF
clone_size: few; v_call: TRBV7-2; j_call: TRBJ1-2; d_call: TRBD1; cdr3_nt: TGTGCCAGCAGCCCTCAAGGGACAGGGTGGATTGGCTACACCTTC; cdr3_aa: CASSPQGTGWIGYTF